A selection of T cell receptor beta chains follows, all from one sample in a study of T cells in localized non-small cell lung cancer. Produced via immunoSEQ multiplex PCR; TCRdb's table is partial and in-frame only. The table has 1,500 or so clones, 28% seen once. The material was normal lung tissue next to the tumor, obtained before any cancer treatment. Receptors originate from a man aged 35 to 69 with stage III squamous cell lung carcinoma. The CDR3 runs from the conserved cysteine through the conserved F or W. Fields, in order: V gene, J gene, D gene, clone size, CDR3 protein, CDR3 DNA. The D gene is left open where the match is weak. Some rows mark clone size as missing; the rest say once, few, many or name a class of expanded clone.

TRBV19,TRBJ2-3,TRBD1,-,CASKQGAATDTQYF,TGTGCCAGTAAACAGGGGGCTGCCACAGATACGCAGTATTTT
TRBV11-3,TRBJ1-6,-,-,CASSLDLSWSGASNSPLHF,TGTGCCAGCAGCTTAGATTTGAGTTGGTCGGGAGCATCGAATTCACCCCTCCACTTT
TRBV28,TRBJ1-6,-,-,CASSPQQAGNSPLHF,TGTGCCAGCAGTCCTCAACAGGCCGGTAATTCACCCCTCCACTTT
TRBV6-8,TRBJ2-3,-,-,CASIQGGTDTQYF,TGTGCCAGCATTCAGGGTGGAACAGATACGCAGTATTTT
TRBV19,TRBJ2-1,TRBD1,-,CASTPTGGGEQFF,TGTGCCAGTACCCCCACAGGGGGCGGTGAGCAGTTCTTC
TRBV19,TRBJ2-3,-,-,CASSRQSTDTQYF,TGTGCCAGTAGCCGACAGAGCACAGATACGCAGTATTTT
TRBV19,TRBJ1-3,TRBD1,-,CASRGQPFSGNTIYF,TGTGCCAGTAGGGGACAGCCGTTCTCTGGAAACACCATATATTTT
TRBV11-3,TRBJ2-1,-,few,CASSLFAGVDEQFF,TGTGCCAGCAGCTTGTTTGCAGGGGTCGATGAGCAGTTCTTC
TRBV10-2,TRBJ1-6,-,few,CASSERGSPLHF,TGCGCCAGCAGTGAGCGGGGTTCACCCCTCCACTTT
TRBV23-1,TRBJ2-1,TRBD1,-,CASMGQGYNEQFF,TGCGCCAGCATGGGACAGGGATACAATGAGCAGTTCTTC
TRBV6-8,TRBJ2-5,-,-,CASTKGPRQETQYF,TGTGCCAGCACTAAGGGTCCCCGCCAAGAGACCCAGTACTTC
TRBV19,TRBJ2-3,-,-,CASSSKSTDTQYF,TGTGCCAGTAGTTCAAAAAGCACAGATACGCAGTATTTT
TRBV19,TRBJ1-6,-,-,CASSTLDWDNSPLHF,TGTGCCAGTAGTACCCTAGACTGGGACAATTCACCCCTCCACTTT
TRBV9,TRBJ1-3,-,few,CASSRSRAGNTIYF,TGTGCCAGCAGCAGGTCCAGGGCGGGAAACACCATATATTTT
TRBV11-3,TRBJ2-2,-,few,CASSLSVIGGTGELFF,TGTGCCAGCAGCCTATCGGTTATCGGAGGCACCGGGGAGCTGTTTTTT
TRBV6-8,TRBJ1-3,-,medium-sized,CASSYSVTSGNTIYF,TGTGCCAGCAGTTACTCAGTCACCTCTGGAAACACCATATATTTT
TRBV2,TRBJ1-2,-,-,CASSGEGSHGYTF,TGTGCCAGCAGTGGGGAGGGGAGCCATGGCTACACCTTC
TRBV28,TRBJ1-5,-,-,CASSLMGAAQPQHF,TGTGCCAGCAGTTTAATGGGGGCTGCTCAGCCCCAGCATTTT
TRBV30,TRBJ2-1,TRBD2,few,CAWSVQSGGVNEQFF,TGTGCCTGGAGTGTACAGAGCGGGGGGGTGAATGAGCAGTTCTTC
TRBV1,TRBJ2-7,-,few,CASSQASWSYEQYF,TGCGCCAGCAGTCAGGCCTCCTGGAGCTACGAGCAGTACTTC
TRBV19,TRBJ1-1,-,-,CASRNSGWGTEAFF,TGTGCCAGTAGAAATTCTGGGTGGGGCACTGAAGCTTTCTTT
TRBV11-3,TRBJ1-4,-,medium-sized,CASSLAGRREEKLFF,TGTGCCAGCAGCTTGGCGGGCAGAAGGGAGGAAAAACTGTTTTTT
TRBV6-8,TRBJ2-2,-,few,CASSEANTGELFF,TGTGCCAGCAGTGAGGCGAACACCGGGGAGCTGTTTTTT
TRBV23-1,TRBJ1-6,-,few,CASSLGLGSPLHF,TGCGCCAGCAGCTTGGGGTTAGGGTCACCCCTCCACTTT
TRBV18,TRBJ2-7,TRBD1,-,CASSPLGTGQGEQYF,TGTGCCAGCTCACCCCTCGGGACAGGGCAGGGCGAGCAGTACTTC
TRBV6-4,TRBJ1-2,-,-,CASSRTSDNLYGYTF,TGTGCCAGCTCCAGAACCTCGGACAACCTCTATGGCTACACCTTC
TRBV14,TRBJ2-3,TRBD1,few,CASSPTGTTDTQYF,TGTGCCAGCAGCCCGACAGGGACCACAGATACGCAGTATTTT
TRBV14,TRBJ1-1,-,few,CASSQVIGHSKFF,TGTGCCAGCAGCCAAGTTATCGGACACTCAAAATTCTTT
TRBV6-4,TRBJ2-2,TRBD2,-,CASSRLAGDTGELFF,TGTGCCAGCAGTAGACTAGCGGGCGACACCGGGGAGCTGTTTTTT
TRBV6-8,TRBJ2-7,-,-,CASSPQAVDEQYF,TGTGCCAGCAGCCCCCAGGCAGTCGACGAGCAGTACTTC
TRBV30,TRBJ1-3,-,-,CAWARTGNTIYF,TGTGCCTGGGCCCGGACAGGAAACACCATATATTTT
TRBV11-3,TRBJ2-5,-,-,CASSLDSMSQETQYF,TGTGCCAGCAGCTTAGATTCTATGTCACAAGAGACCCAGTACTTC
TRBV11-3,TRBJ2-3,-,medium-sized,CASSLENRDFIASGDTQYF,TGTGCCAGCAGCTTGGAAAACAGGGATTTCATAGCAAGTGGAGATACGCAGTATTTT
TRBV9,TRBJ2-2,-,large,CASSPARHTGELFF,TGTGCCAGCAGCCCTGCAAGACACACCGGGGAGCTGTTTTTT
TRBV11-3,TRBJ1-1,-,-,CASSLRAGQLNTEAFF,TGTGCCAGCAGCTTACGGGCGGGACAACTGAACACTGAAGCTTTCTTT
TRBV11-3,TRBJ2-7,-,-,CASRPTPGVTYEQYF,TGTGCCAGCAGACCAACTCCGGGGGTGACCTACGAGCAGTACTTC
TRBV28,TRBJ1-2,-,-,CASSLMGSYGYTF,TGTGCCAGCAGTTTAATGGGGTCCTATGGCTACACCTTC
TRBV19,TRBJ2-2,TRBD1,-,CASSMKDRRQTNTGELFF,TGTGCCAGTAGTATGAAGGACAGGAGACAAACGAACACCGGGGAGCTGTTTTTT
TRBV19,TRBJ1-5,-,-,CASADSNQPQHF,TGTGCCAGTGCGGATAGCAATCAGCCCCAGCATTTT
TRBV19,TRBJ2-5,TRBD2,-,CASSQQRGAGETQYF,TGTGCCAGTAGTCAACAGCGGGGGGCAGGGGAGACCCAGTACTTC
TRBV19,TRBJ2-1,TRBD2,-,CASSDPAGGLVDEQFF,TGTGCCAGTAGTGACCCAGCGGGGGGCCTTGTAGATGAGCAGTTCTTC
TRBV6-8,TRBJ1-1,-,few,CASSESGNTKAFF,TGTGCCAGCAGTGAGTCCGGGAACACTAAAGCTTTCTTT
TRBV9,TRBJ1-5,TRBD1,few,CASRGTGIQNQPQHF,TGTGCCAGCAGAGGGACAGGGATCCAAAATCAGCCCCAGCATTTT
TRBV19,TRBJ1-1,-,few,CASSIDLENTEAFF,TGTGCCAGTAGTATAGATCTGGAGAACACTGAAGCTTTCTTT